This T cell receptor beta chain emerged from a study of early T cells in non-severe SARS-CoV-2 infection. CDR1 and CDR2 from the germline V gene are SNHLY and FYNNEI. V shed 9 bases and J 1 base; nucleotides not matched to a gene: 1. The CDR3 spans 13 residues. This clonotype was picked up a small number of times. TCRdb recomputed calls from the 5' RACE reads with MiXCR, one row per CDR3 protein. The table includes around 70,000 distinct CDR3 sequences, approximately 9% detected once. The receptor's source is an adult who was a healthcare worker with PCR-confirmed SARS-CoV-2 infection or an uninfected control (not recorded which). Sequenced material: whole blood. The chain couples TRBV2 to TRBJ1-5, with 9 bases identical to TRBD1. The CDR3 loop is CASTGGSNQPQHF. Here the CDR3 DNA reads TGTGCCAGTACAGGGGGCAGCAATCAGCCCCAGCATTTT.